This T cell receptor beta chain came from a study of identical twins. Via MiXCR, TCRdb re-called the 5' RACE reads, giving one row per CDR3 protein. Seen here are 400,000 to 600,000 distinct CDR3 sequences, about 20% observed once, and the top ten hold about 0.48%. The CDR3 spans 16 residues. V shed 3 bases, J shed 0 bases, and the junction held 5 bases outside the gene matches. The same sample was also studied in work on yellow fever vaccine responses in identical twins.

The TCR comes from a woman aged 18-29 years in good health. This sequence joins TRBV12-3 or TRBV12-4 and TRBJ2-7, with TRBD1 matching 10 bases. Sequences were obtained from CD4+ T cells sorted from blood. The CDR3: CASSLETGGRSYEQYF. The CDR3 bases are TGTGCCAGCAGTTTGGAGACAGGGGGCCGCTCCTACGAGCAGTACTTC.